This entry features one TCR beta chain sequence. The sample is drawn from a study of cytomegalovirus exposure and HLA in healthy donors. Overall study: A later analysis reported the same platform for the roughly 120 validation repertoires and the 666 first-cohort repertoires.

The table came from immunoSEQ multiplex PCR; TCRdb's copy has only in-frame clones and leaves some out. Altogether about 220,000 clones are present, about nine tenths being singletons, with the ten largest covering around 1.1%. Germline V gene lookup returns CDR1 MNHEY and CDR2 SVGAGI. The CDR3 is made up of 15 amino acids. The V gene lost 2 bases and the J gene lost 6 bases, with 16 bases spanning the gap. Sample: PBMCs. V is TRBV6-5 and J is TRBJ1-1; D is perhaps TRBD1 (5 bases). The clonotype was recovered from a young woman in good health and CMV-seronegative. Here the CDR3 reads CASSYQAGKFAEAFF. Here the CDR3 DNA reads TGTGCCAGCAGTTACCAGGCAGGGAAGTTCGCTGAAGCTTTCTTT.